What follows is one T cell receptor beta chain and its context. What it recognizes is unknown. This sample was included in a study of cytomegalovirus exposure and HLA in healthy donors. Study at large: When roughly 420 donors were genotyped, roughly 80% of them were found to fall in the Caucasian-associated ancestry cluster. Findings and limits, study-wide: Later, TCR association rates were found to vary by HLA locus, highest for DRB1 and lowest for HLA-C. In a later analysis, at a false discovery rate of 0.05, 16,951 TCR beta sequences matched HLA alleles. On later analysis, the bulk of CMV-associated TCR beta chains appeared to be HLA-restricted.

The germline CDR1 and CDR2 sequences are MNHEY and SVGAGI. The trim removed 0 bases at V and 6 bases at J, leaving 5 bases unmatched. This CDR3 region has 15 residues. This PCR relied on a set of 60 Vbeta primers and 13 Jbeta primers. Sequencing used immunoSEQ multiplex PCR; TCRdb keeps in-frame clones, though not all of them. The sample records 150,000 to 200,000 clones, 70% to 90% being singletons. The TCR was taken from a woman aged 18-35 years in good health and CMV-seronegative. The sequenced sample consisted of PBMCs. V and J are TRBV6-5 and TRBJ2-1, with TRBD2 matching 7 bases. CDR3 DNA: TGTGCCAGCAGTTACTCAGGACTAGTCTCCAATGAGCAGTTCTTC. Translated, it gives CASSYSGLVSNEQFF.